This entry features one TCR beta chain sequence. The antigen is not known. These data are taken from a study of cytomegalovirus exposure and HLA in healthy donors. Study-level points and caveats: HLA alleles showed associations with 15,000 to 20,000 TCR beta sequences in a later analysis, at a 0.05 false discovery rate.

The ends lost 4 bases at V and 3 bases at J; junction bases unmatched: 9. The CDR3 consists of 16 residues. Germline V gene data show CDR1 as LNHDA and CDR2 as SQIVND (reference sequence). In the PCR, 60 Vbeta and 13 Jbeta primers were used. Sequenced by immunoSEQ multiplex PCR; TCRdb stores in-frame clones only, minus some. The sample holds 120,000 or so clones, around 65% seen once. The V gene is TRBV19, the J gene TRBJ2-3, with TRBD1 matching 8 bases. The source is a man younger than 35 in good health and CMV-seronegative. The sample was PBMCs. This CDR3 is CASSSTDRVATDTQYF. CDR3 nucleotide sequence: TGTGCCAGTAGTAGCACGGACAGGGTGGCGACAGATACGCAGTATTTT.